The clone carrying this T cell receptor beta chain was counted ten times or more. The antigen is not known. The library was built for alpha chains, so this beta chain is an off-target read and its size means little. TCRdb re-analysed the 5' RACE reads in MiXCR, keeping a single row per CDR3 protein. Here the sample spans roughly 16,000 distinct CDR3 sequences, roughly 6.2% being singletons. The data were taken from a study of spatial heterogeneity in lung cancer. Study-wide background: Detection of beta-chain sequences consistently exceeded that of alpha-chain sequences. For tumor regions, TCR transcript counts showed a strong correlation with a T cell module score derived from matched bulk RNA-seq.

The time point was: sample taken at primary tumor resection. The study's findings and limits: Counts of expanded intratumoral alpha and beta TCRs tracked tumor mutation counts.

Trimming cost V 4 bases and J 1 base, with 23 bases left between them. In germline, CDR1 is SGDLS, CDR2 YYNGEE. CDR3 length equals 18 residues. The V and J genes are TRBV9 and TRBJ1-1, with D tentatively TRBD1 (6 bases). The sample here was lung tumor tissue, taken at surgery. The sequence was obtained from a male donor with early-stage non-small cell lung cancer. The CDR3 is CASSPTSGGARRNTEAFF. CDR3 DNA sequence: TGTGCCAGCAGCCCCACGAGTGGGGGGGCTCGGAGGAACACTGAAGCTTTCTTT.